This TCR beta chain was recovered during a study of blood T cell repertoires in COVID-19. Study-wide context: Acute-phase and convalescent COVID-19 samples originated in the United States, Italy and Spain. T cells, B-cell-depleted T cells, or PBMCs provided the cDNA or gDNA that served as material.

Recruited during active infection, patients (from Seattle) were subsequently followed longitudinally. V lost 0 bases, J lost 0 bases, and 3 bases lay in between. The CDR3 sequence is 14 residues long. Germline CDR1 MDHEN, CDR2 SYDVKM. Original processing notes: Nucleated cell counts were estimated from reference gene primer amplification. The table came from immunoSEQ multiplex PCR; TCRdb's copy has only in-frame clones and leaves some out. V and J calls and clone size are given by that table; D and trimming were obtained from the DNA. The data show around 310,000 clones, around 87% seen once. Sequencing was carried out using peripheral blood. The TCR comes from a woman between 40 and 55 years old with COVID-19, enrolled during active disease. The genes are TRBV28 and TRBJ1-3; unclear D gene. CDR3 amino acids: CASSLWSSGNTIYF. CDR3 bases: TGTGCCAGCAGTTTATGGAGCTCTGGAAACACCATATATTTT.